The T cell receptor (beta chain) described here comes from a study of cytomegalovirus exposure and HLA in healthy donors. Researchers ran the PCR with 60 Vbeta and 13 Jbeta primers. Per the study methods: In a later analysis, of 79 million or so unique beta chains, 9 million to 11 million appeared in at least two donors. Generated by immunoSEQ multiplex PCR, the TCRdb table keeps only in-frame clones and is missing some. V, J and clone size are those of that table, while D and trimming were read from the DNA. The sample shows some 150,000 clones, around 80% of them seen only once. This CDR3 has 17 amino acids. Trimming cost V 2 bases and J 0 bases, with 16 bases left between them. CDR1 is SGHTA and CDR2 is FQGNSA in the germline V gene. This clone was counted a few times.

The chain employs TRBV7-2 and TRBJ1-1; D unresolved. This TCR was sampled from a man aged 40-49 years in good health and CMV-seropositive. The sequenced sample was PBMCs. CDR3 amino acids: CASSLPRRKLMNTEAFF. The DNA of the CDR3 is TGTGCCAGCAGCTTACCCAGGCGAAAACTTATGAACACTGAAGCTTTCTTT.